This T cell receptor beta chain was observed in a study of T cells after yellow fever vaccination (dated by TCRdb to between 2018 and 2021). Background on the whole study: The SMART-Seq v4 Ultra Low Input RNA kit was used to prepare libraries from fractions with low cell numbers. Bulk PBMC replicates and cell subsets were isolated from blood drawn at multiple timepoints before and after both primary and secondary immunization. Two healthy male donors, one aged 18 to 29 and one aged 30 to 40 years, made up the cohort. To follow T-cell clones before and after both primary and booster YFV17D yellow fever vaccination, bulk TCR alpha and beta repertoires underwent longitudinal sequencing.

Its CDR3 holds 9 amino acids, cysteine through phenylalanine. CDR3 DNA is the only sequence kept; it has 27 bases, read in frame from the first base. The germline V gene (reference sequence) provides CDR1 DFQATT and CDR2 SNEGSKA. Trimming removed 3 bases from V and 8 bases from J, leaving 4 bases between the germline ends. Here is what the overall study found, with its caveats: Because only a couple of donors were included in the study, the extent to which the findings can be generalized is limited. Computational filtering was needed because FACS-sorted repertoires could contain abundant contaminating clonotypes from the bulk population. The secondary T-cell response was weaker than the primary response but faster, peaking on day 5 instead of day 15. After the booster, most clones that had expanded after primary vaccination were detected again (about 95% of CD4 and around 88% of CD8), suggesting broad maintenance of memory. A small share of clonotypes occurred in both CD4 and CD8 compartments, likely arising from convergent recombination.

The meaning of the sample's treatment or condition label: live attenuated yellow fever vaccine strain. At every blood-draw timepoint, two biological replicates of bulk PBMCs were collected. A standard Ficoll-Paque protocol was used to isolate PBMCs from peripheral blood. RNA was extracted with TriZol from bulk PBMCs, CD4 and CD8 fractions, and dextramer-positive and dextramer-negative fractions. The sequencer was an Illumina NovaSeq 6000. TCR cDNA was made using 5'RACE template switching, a step that added a universal primer site and unique molecular identifiers. cDNA synthesis was primed from both the TCR alpha and TCR beta constant segments. Libraries were amplified in two PCR steps, with sample barcodes and sequencing adapters added in the second step. Sequencing of libraries was done on Illumina HiSeq 2500 (2x100 bp) or NovaSeq (2x150 bp). In the authors' own workflow: MIGEC was used to demultiplex reads and collapse the reads into UMI consensus sequences, and MiXCR was used for V(D)J alignment. Clonotypes responding to the vaccine were identified with edgeR on replicate PBMC samples, with the criteria of FDR below 0.01 and a log2 fold change above 5 up to day 15. Bulk clonotypes were assigned CD4 or CD8 identity according to which sequenced CD4 or CD8 repertoire held them at higher abundance. The public reads were reprocessed in TCRdb via fastp at Q25 and MiXCR, keeping in-frame beta chains. Under each unique CDR3 protein, matching rows form one entry showing the most common genes and DNA. It is TCRdb's table, rather than the study itself, that gives the V and J calls and clone size. This sample lists 250,000 to 400,000 distinct CDR3 sequences; roughly 4.3% were detected once. Jointly, the top ten make up approximately 19% of the sample.

This clonotype has a count of ten or more. It has no known antigen specificity. Nothing much larger sits one base from this clone, and base qualities are not available. The chain links TRBV20-1 with TRBJ1-2, with an unclear D gene assignment. The source material was PBMCs, sampled 15 days after the yellow fever booster vaccination. The sequence derives from a man aged 18-30 years who received the YFV17D yellow fever vaccine. The DNA sequence is TGCAGTGCTAGTTTCGGCTACACCTTC. It specifies CSASFGYTF.